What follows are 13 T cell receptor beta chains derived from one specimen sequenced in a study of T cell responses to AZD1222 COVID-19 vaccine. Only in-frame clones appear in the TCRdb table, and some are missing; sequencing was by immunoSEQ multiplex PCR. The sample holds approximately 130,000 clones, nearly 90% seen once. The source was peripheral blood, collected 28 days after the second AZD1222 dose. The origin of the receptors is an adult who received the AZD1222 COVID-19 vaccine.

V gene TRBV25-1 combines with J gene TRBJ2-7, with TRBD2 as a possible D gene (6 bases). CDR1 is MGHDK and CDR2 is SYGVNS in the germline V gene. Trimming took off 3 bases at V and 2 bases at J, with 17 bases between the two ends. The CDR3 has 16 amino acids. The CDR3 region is CASSDPGRSQPYEQYF. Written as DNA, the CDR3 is TGTGCCAGCAGTGACCCCGGGAGATCCCAACCCTACGAGCAGTACTTC.

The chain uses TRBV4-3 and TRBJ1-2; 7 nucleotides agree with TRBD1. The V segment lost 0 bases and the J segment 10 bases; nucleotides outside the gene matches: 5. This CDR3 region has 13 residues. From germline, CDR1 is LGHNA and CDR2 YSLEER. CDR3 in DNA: TGCGCCAGCAGCCAAGAGGGGACAGCTCACTACACCTTC. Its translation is CASSQEGTAHYTF.

CDR3 DNA sequence: TGTGCCAGTAGTCAGTCCCGGGACAGGGTTAAAGCTTTCTTT. Protein product: CASSQSRDRVKAFF. The chain couples TRBV19 to TRBJ1-1; 9 positions match TRBD1. J gave up 9 bases and V 5 bases, and 10 bases lay outside the gene matches. This CDR3 region has 14 residues. The germline gives CDR1 LNHDA, CDR2 SQIVND (reference sequence).

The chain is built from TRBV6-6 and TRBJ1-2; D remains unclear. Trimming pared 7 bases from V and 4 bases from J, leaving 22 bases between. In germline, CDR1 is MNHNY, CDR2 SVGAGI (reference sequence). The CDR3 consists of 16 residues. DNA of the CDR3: TGTGCCAGCACGACGCCCTCGACGGGTGAGGGCTATGGCTACACCTTC. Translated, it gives CASTTPSTGEGYGYTF.

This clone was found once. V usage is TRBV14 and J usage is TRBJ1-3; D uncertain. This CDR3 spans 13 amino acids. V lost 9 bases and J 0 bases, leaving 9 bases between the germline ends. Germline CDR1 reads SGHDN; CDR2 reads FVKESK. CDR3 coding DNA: TGTGCCAGTTCGACGTACTCTGGAAACACCATATATTTT. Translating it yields CASSTYSGNTIYF.

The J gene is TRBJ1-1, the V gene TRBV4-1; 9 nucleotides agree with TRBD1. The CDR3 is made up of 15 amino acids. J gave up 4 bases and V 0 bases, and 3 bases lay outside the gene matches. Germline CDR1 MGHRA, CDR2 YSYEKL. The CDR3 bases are TGCGCCAGCAGCCAAGAGAGGACAGGGGCCACTGAAGCTTTCTTT. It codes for CASSQERTGATEAFF.

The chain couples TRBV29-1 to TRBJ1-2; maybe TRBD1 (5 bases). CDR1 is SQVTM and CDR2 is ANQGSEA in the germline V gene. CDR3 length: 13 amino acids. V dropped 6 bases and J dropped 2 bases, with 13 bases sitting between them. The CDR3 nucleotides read TGCAGCGTGAGGACACGTCAAAACTATGGCTACACCTTC. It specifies CSVRTRQNYGYTF.

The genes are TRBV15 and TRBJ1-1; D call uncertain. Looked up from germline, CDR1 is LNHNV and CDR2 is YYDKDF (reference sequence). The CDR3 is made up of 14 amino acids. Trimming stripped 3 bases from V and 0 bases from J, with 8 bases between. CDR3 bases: TGTGCCACCAGCAGGGGAGGTTTGAACACTGAAGCTTTCTTT. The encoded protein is CATSRGGLNTEAFF.

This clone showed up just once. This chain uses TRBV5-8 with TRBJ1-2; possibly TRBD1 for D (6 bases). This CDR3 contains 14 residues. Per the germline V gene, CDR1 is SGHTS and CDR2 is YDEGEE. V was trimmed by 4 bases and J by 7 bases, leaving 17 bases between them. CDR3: CASSPRGQTGGYTF. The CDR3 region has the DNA TGTGCCAGCAGCCCCCGCGGACAGACTGGTGGCTACACCTTC.

Here the CDR3 reads CASSQDPPGQGLYSNQPQHF. The CDR3 nucleotides are TGTGCCAGCAGCCAAGACCCCCCGGGACAGGGACTTTATAGCAATCAGCCCCAGCATTTT. The gene calls are TRBV3-1 (or the pseudogene TRBV3-2) and TRBJ1-5, with 9 bases that match TRBD1. V dropped 0 bases and J dropped 0; count of bases not matched to a gene: 12. CDR3 length: 20 residues. Germline loops: CDR1 LGHDT, CDR2 YNNKEL (reference sequence).

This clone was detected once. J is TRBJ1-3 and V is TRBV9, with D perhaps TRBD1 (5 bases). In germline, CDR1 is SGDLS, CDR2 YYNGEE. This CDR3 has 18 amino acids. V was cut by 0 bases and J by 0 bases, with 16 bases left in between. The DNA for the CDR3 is TGTGCCAGCAGCGTAGCTATGGGAGGGGCCGCCTCTGGAAACACCATATATTTT. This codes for CASSVAMGGAASGNTIYF. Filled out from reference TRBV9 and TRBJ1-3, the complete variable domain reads DSGVTQTPKHLITATGQRVTLRCSPRSGDLSVYWYQQSLDQGLQFLIQYYNGEERAKGNILERFSAQQFPDLHSELNLSSLELGDSALYFCASSVAMGGAASGNTIYFGEGSWLTVV.

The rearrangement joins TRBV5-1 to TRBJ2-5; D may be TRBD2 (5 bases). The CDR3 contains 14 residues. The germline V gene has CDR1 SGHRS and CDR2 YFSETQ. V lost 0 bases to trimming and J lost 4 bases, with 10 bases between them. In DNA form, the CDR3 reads TGCGCCAGCAGCTTGGGAGTAGCGTCAGAGACCCAGTACTTC. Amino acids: CASSLGVASETQYF.

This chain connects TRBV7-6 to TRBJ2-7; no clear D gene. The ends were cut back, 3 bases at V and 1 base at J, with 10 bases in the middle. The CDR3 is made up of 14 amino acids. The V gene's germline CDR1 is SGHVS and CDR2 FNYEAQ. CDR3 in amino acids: CASSLARSSYEQYF. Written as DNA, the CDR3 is TGTGCCAGCAGCTTGGCCCGGAGTTCCTACGAGCAGTACTTC.